This T cell receptor beta chain is drawn from a study of T cell repertoires in cytomegalovirus infection. At the level of the study: Based on public TCR beta signatures, there were indications of CMV infection and of a matching HLA type.

Germline assignment: CDR1 MGHRA and CDR2 YSYEKL. The CDR3 is 17 residues long. Between the trimmed V and J ends, which lost 2 bases and 6 bases, there was a span of 20 bases. Whole-study findings and limits: In two of eight donors, the top clonotype was HLA-C-restricted CMV-specific. The cumulative frequency of public TCR beta families identified carriers of CMV plus the relevant HLA.

This clonotype was seen ten or more times. As yet, its antigen is unknown. MiXCR, applied by TCRdb to the reads, yields one record per CDR3 protein. The sample has roughly 100,000 distinct CDR3 sequences, more than 15% seen once. The J gene is TRBJ1-5, the V gene TRBV4-1; D ambiguous. Sequenced input: PBMCs. This clonotype originated in a human donor in good health (CMV status not recorded). Some clones in this sample may be carry-over from other donors' samples. CDR3 residues: CASSQPDTQPGIQPQHF. CDR3 DNA sequence: TGCGCCAGCAGCCAACCTGATACTCAGCCGGGGATTCAGCCCCAGCATTTT.